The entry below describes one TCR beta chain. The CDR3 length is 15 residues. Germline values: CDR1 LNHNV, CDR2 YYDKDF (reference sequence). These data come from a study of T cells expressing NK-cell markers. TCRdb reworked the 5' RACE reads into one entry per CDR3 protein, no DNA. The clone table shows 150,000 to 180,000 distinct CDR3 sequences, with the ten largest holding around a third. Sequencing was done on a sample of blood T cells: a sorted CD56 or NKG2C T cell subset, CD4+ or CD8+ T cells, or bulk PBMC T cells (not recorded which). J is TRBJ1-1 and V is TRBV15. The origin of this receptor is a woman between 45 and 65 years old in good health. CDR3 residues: CATSRDATKNTEAFF.